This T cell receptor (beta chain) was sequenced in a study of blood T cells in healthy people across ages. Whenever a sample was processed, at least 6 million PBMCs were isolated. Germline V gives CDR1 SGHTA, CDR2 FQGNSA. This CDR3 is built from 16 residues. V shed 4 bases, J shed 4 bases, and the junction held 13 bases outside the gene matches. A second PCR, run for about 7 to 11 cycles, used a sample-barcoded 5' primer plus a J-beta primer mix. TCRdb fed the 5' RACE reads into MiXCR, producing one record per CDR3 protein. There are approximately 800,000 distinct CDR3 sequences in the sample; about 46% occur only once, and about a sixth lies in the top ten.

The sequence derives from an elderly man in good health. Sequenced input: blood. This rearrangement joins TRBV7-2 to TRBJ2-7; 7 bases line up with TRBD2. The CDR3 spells CASSSTIQGGRYEQYF. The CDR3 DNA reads TGTGCCAGCAGCTCCACCATTCAGGGCGGGAGATACGAGCAGTACTTC.